These 28 T cell receptor beta chains were all obtained from the same sample, sequenced in a study of CD8+ T cells in alopecia areata. RNA extraction and reverse transcription yielded cDNA as sequencing template. Sequenced by immunoSEQ multiplex PCR; TCRdb stores in-frame clones only, minus some. The sample lists about 120,000 clones; about 50% were seen once. Described treatment: oral pan-JAK inhibitor, 5-10 mg twice daily. The input for sequencing was CD4+ T cells sorted from blood, taken at week 4, from a patient treated with tofacitinib. Receptors originate from a human donor with alopecia areata.

This clone has a handful of counts. V and J are TRBV5-4 and TRBJ2-7; 8 bases map to TRBD2. Trimming at V came to 5 bases and at J to 2 bases, leaving 6 bases not matched to a gene. Germline CDR1 reads SGHNT; CDR2 reads YYREEE (reference sequence). This CDR3 has 14 residues. The CDR3 sequence: CASSRTSRTYEQYF. The DNA of the CDR3 is TGTGCCAGCAGTCGGACTAGCCGTACCTACGAGCAGTACTTC.

The chain employs TRBV30 and TRBJ2-5; no definite D call. The V gene lost 2 bases and the J gene lost 4 bases, with 17 bases spanning the gap. The CDR3 runs to 15 residues. Germline-derived CDR1 and CDR2 are GTSNPN and SVGIG (reference sequence). CDR3 DNA: TGTGCCTGGAGTCTTTCTCCCTCGGGTCTAGAGACCCAGTACTTC. It translates to CAWSLSPSGLETQYF.

Only a few counts were recorded for this clone. The sample holds other DNA sequences that translate to the same CDR3. The chain uses TRBV29-1 and TRBJ1-1; D uncertain. Per the germline V gene, CDR1 is SQVTM and CDR2 is ANQGSEA. This CDR3 comprises 13 residues. Trimming took 1 base from V and 0 from J, leaving 6 bases between them. For the CDR3, the DNA is TGCAGCGTTGAAGGACGGATGAACACTGAAGCTTTCTTT. Translation: CSVEGRMNTEAFF.

The chain combines TRBV29-1 with TRBJ2-5; 7 nucleotides line up with TRBD1. J gave up 5 bases and V 6 bases, and 9 bases lay outside the gene matches. The CDR3 is 13 residues long. Germline V gene data show CDR1 as SQVTM and CDR2 as ANQGSEA. The CDR3 bases are TGCAGCGTGGCACAGGGGCTGAGGGAGACCCAGTACTTC. This codes for CSVAQGLRETQYF.

This clone has a handful of counts. CDR3 DNA sequence: TGTGCCAGCAGCCTAAGGTCAGGGCGAATCCGACCCAGCAATCAGCCCCAGCATTTT. Translating it yields CASSLRSGRIRPSNQPQHF. The chain is built from TRBV11-2 and TRBJ1-5, with D perhaps matching TRBD1 (5 bases). Germline V lookup: CDR1 SGHAT, CDR2 FQNNGV. Between the trimmed V and J ends, which lost 5 bases and 1 base, there was a span of 24 bases. This CDR3 spans 19 amino acids.

V and J are TRBV5-6 and TRBJ1-1, with 8 nucleotides matching TRBD1. The ends lost 0 bases at V and 0 bases at J; junction bases unmatched: 4. The CDR3 runs to 16 residues. The germline V gene has CDR1 SGHDT and CDR2 YYEEEE. The CDR3 nucleotides read TGTGCCAGCAGCTTGGCCGGGACAGGAATGAACACTGAAGCTTTCTTT. It translates to CASSLAGTGMNTEAFF. The full variable domain, rest sourced from reference TRBV5-6 and TRBJ1-1, is DAGVTQSPTHLIKTRGQQVTLRCSPKSGHDTVSWYQQALGQGPQFIFQYYEEEERQRGNFPDRFSGHQFPNYSSELNVNALLLGDSALYLCASSLAGTGMNTEAFFGQGTRLTVV.

This chain uses TRBV4-2 with TRBJ1-2, with D unresolved. The CDR3 is 16 residues long. The germline V gene encodes CDR1 LGHNA and CDR2 YNFKEQ. V gave up 7 bases and J gave up 0 bases, with 18 bases separating them. CDR3 loop: CASTHGLTLANYGYTF. The CDR3 DNA reads as TGTGCCAGCACTCATGGTTTAACCCTAGCTAACTATGGCTACACCTTC.

The chain is built from TRBV4-1 and TRBJ2-3, with a tentative D call TRBD1 (6 bases). Germline V gene data show CDR1 as MGHRA and CDR2 as YSYEKL. The germline V and J ends were trimmed by 2 bases and 4 bases, with 19 bases remaining between them. There are 17 residues in the CDR3. The CDR3 reads CASSQKAWQGFSDTQYF. CDR3 DNA sequence: TGCGCCAGCAGCCAAAAAGCATGGCAGGGGTTTTCAGATACGCAGTATTTT.

This chain connects TRBV19 to TRBJ1-5; a weak D match, TRBD1 (6 bases). CDR1 is LNHDA and CDR2 is SQIVND in the germline V gene (reference sequence). The CDR3 length is 16 residues. V lost 4 bases and J 0 bases, leaving 13 bases between the germline ends. As DNA, the CDR3 is TGTGCCAGTAGTACGCGCTGGGGGGCTAGCAATCAGCCCCAGCATTTT. This encodes CASSTRWGASNQPQHF.

The CDR3, as DNA: TGTGCCAGCAGCGATCCGGGACGGCCCTACGAGCAGTACTTC. The encoded protein is CASSDPGRPYEQYF. V usage is TRBV6-6 and J usage is TRBJ2-7; D may correspond to TRBD1 or TRBD2 (5 bases each). The germline CDR1 and CDR2 sequences are MNHNY and SVGAGI (reference sequence). CDR3 length: 14 residues. Trimming pared 6 bases from V and 2 bases from J, leaving 14 bases between.

The chain combines TRBV29-1 with TRBJ2-7; 7 nucleotides line up with TRBD1. The V and J ends lost 5 bases and 0 bases, in that order; junction bases with no gene match: 10. There are 15 residues in the CDR3. CDR1 and CDR2 (germline): SQVTM, ANQGSEA. Here the CDR3 reads CSVLKLTGNSYEQYF. CDR3 DNA: TGCAGCGTTCTTAAATTGACAGGGAACTCCTACGAGCAGTACTTC.

The chain employs TRBV7-9 and TRBJ2-2; D may correspond to TRBD1 or TRBD2 (5 bases each). V lost 5 bases and J 3 bases, leaving 7 bases between the germline ends. CDR3 length: 13 amino acids. Per germline, CDR1 SEHNR and CDR2 FQNEAQ (reference sequence). The CDR3 DNA is TGTGCCAGCAGCCGAGGGGACACCGGGGAGCTGTTTTTT. Encoded protein: CASSRGDTGELFF. Full variable domain (rest looked up from reference TRBV7-9 and TRBJ2-2): DTGVSQNPRHKITKRGQNVTFRCDPISEHNRLYWYRQTLGQGPEFLTYFQNEAQLEKSRLLSDRFSAERPKGSFSTLEIQRTEQGDSAMYLCASSRGDTGELFFGEGSRLTVL.

The chain carries TRBV5-1 and TRBJ2-2, with D tentatively TRBD1 (6 bases). Looked up from germline, CDR1 is SGHRS and CDR2 is YFSETQ. Trimming stripped 1 base from V and 0 bases from J, with 7 bases between. The CDR3 sequence is 15 residues long. The CDR3 nucleotides are TGCGCCAGCAGCTTGCAGGGGACGAACACCGGGGAGCTGTTTTTT. Its protein product is CASSLQGTNTGELFF.

This clone was picked up one time. The chain has TRBV30 and TRBJ1-2; the D is unclear. The V gene's germline CDR1 is GTSNPN and CDR2 SVGIG (reference sequence). V was pared by 7 bases and J by 2 bases, with 23 bases between. This CDR3 region has 16 residues. DNA of the CDR3: TGTGCCTCCCGGAAACCCGGGGAACACTTAAACTATGGCTACACCTTC. Translated: CASRKPGEHLNYGYTF.

V gene TRBV7-9 combines with J gene TRBJ1-2, with D possibly being TRBD1 (6 bases). CDR1 and CDR2 (germline): SEHNR, FQNEAQ (reference sequence). The CDR3 runs 13 residues. V lost 4 bases and J 1 base, leaving 7 bases between the germline ends. In DNA form, the CDR3 reads TGTGCCAGCAGCTCCAGGGGTAACTATGGCTACACCTTC. Its protein product is CASSSRGNYGYTF. The full variable domain, its missing parts supplied by reference TRBV7-9 and TRBJ1-2, is DTGVSQNPRHKITKRGQNVTFRCDPISEHNRLYWYRQTLGQGPEFLTYFQNEAQLEKSRLLSDRFSAERPKGSFSTLEIQRTEQGDSAMYLCASSSRGNYGYTFGSGTRLTVV.

The V and J genes are TRBV18 and TRBJ2-1, with D possibly matching TRBD1 (5 bases). The CDR3 length is 15 residues. Germline V lookup: CDR1 KGHSH, CDR2 LQKENI. The ends were cut back, 6 bases at V and 4 bases at J, with 16 bases in the middle. Here the CDR3 reads CASSAPRGAYNEQFF. The CDR3 DNA follows: TGTGCCAGCTCCGCGCCCCGTGGGGCGTACAATGAGCAGTTCTTC.

In its sample, this clone was seen a few times. The chain couples TRBV7-9 to TRBJ1-2, with TRBD1 identical over 8 bases. Germline V gives CDR1 SEHNR, CDR2 FQNEAQ (reference sequence). V lost 11 bases to trimming and J lost 7 bases; unmatched junction nucleotides: 9. This CDR3 is built from 12 residues. This chain's CDR3 is CALEPGGSGYTF. The CDR3 DNA reads TGTGCCCTTGAGCCAGGGGGCAGTGGCTACACCTTC.

The chain uses TRBV19 and TRBJ2-1; 10 positions match TRBD2. The CDR3 loop spans 15 amino acids. The trim removed 3 bases at V and 8 bases at J, leaving 7 bases unmatched. Germline-derived CDR1 and CDR2 are LNHDA and SQIVND (reference sequence). CDR3 coding DNA: TGTGCCAGTAGTATGATAGCGGGGGGCCGGCATGAGCAGTTCTTC. Amino acids: CASSMIAGGRHEQFF.

This chain joins TRBV5-1 and TRBJ1-4; possible D gene TRBD1, 5 bases. Germline CDR1 and CDR2: SGHRS and YFSETQ. Trimming removed 4 bases at V and 5 bases at J, with 15 bases between. This CDR3 has 15 amino acids. For the CDR3, the DNA is TGCGCCAGCAGCGCCCAGGGTTGGGAGAATGAAAAACTGTTTTTT. It yields the protein CASSAQGWENEKLFF.

This clone was seen a few times. J is TRBJ1-5 and V is TRBV30, with a weak D call TRBD1 (5 bases). Germline CDR1 is GTSNPN and CDR2 is SVGIG (reference sequence). V shed 2 bases and J shed 1 base, with 12 bases lying between them. This CDR3 is built from 15 residues. CDR3 sequence: CAWSRTPGSNQPQHF. As DNA, the CDR3 is TGTGCCTGGAGTCGGACCCCAGGGAGCAATCAGCCCCAGCATTTT.

The chain recombines TRBV4-2 with TRBJ2-6; D uncertain. V shed 0 bases and J shed 0 bases, with 0 bases lying between them. Per germline, CDR1 LGHNA and CDR2 YNFKEQ. This CDR3 region has 14 residues. The CDR3 spells CASSQDSGANVLTF. The CDR3 coding sequence is TGTGCCAGCAGCCAAGACTCTGGGGCCAACGTCCTGACTTTC.

This clone has just one count. The chain employs TRBV9 and TRBJ2-5, with D unresolved. In germline, CDR1 is SGDLS, CDR2 YYNGEE. The V gene lost 0 bases and the J gene lost 5 bases, with 11 bases spanning the gap. This CDR3 is built from 14 residues. Here the CDR3 DNA reads TGTGCCAGCAGCGTAGGGATTGGGGTTGAGACCCAGTACTTC. Amino acid sequence: CASSVGIGVETQYF. The whole variable domain, remainder taken from reference TRBV9 and TRBJ2-5, is DSGVTQTPKHLITATGQRVTLRCSPRSGDLSVYWYQQSLDQGLQFLIQYYNGEERAKGNILERFSAQQFPDLHSELNLSSLELGDSALYFCASSVGIGVETQYFGPGTRLLVL.

A note on this clone: This same CDR3 is encoded by further DNA sequences in the sample. This rearrangement joins TRBV27 to TRBJ1-1; TRBD1 matches 8 bases. V gave up 4 bases and J gave up 1 base; unmatched junction bases: 5. The germline CDR1 and CDR2 sequences are MNHEY and SMNVEV (reference sequence). This CDR3 is built from 15 residues. Here the CDR3 DNA reads TGTGCCAGCAGTTCGCAGGGGGCGGGGAACACTGAAGCTTTCTTT. Translation: CASSSQGAGNTEAFF.

This chain uses TRBV6-1 with TRBJ2-7; the D gene could be TRBD1 or TRBD2 (5 bases each). In germline, CDR1 is MNHNS, CDR2 SASEGT. The CDR3 extends over 15 amino acids. The ends were cut back, 1 base at V and 0 bases at J, with 10 bases in the middle. This CDR3 is CASSEGGAHSYEQYF. In DNA, the CDR3 is TGTGCCAGCAGTGAAGGAGGGGCGCACTCCTACGAGCAGTACTTC.

The chain joins TRBV7-9 to TRBJ1-1; 8 nucleotides align to TRBD1. The CDR3 has 17 amino acids. The ends lost 4 bases at V and 1 base at J; junction bases unmatched: 11. Per the germline V gene, CDR1 is SEHNR and CDR2 is FQNEAQ (reference sequence). The CDR3 coding sequence is TGTGCCAGCAGCTCACGTAGCCGAGGACAGGGGAACACTGAAGCTTTCTTT. Translated: CASSSRSRGQGNTEAFF.

The rearrangement uses TRBV11-2 and TRBJ2-2, with 8 bases matching TRBD1. Germline V lookup: CDR1 SGHAT, CDR2 FQNNGV. This CDR3 contains 16 residues. The junction had 6 bases not matched to a gene; V was cut back by 5 bases and J by 1 base. CDR3 coding DNA: TGTGCCAGCAGCGGTGACAGGGGTCTGAACACCGGGGAGCTGTTTTTT. This codes for CASSGDRGLNTGELFF.

This rearrangement joins TRBV6-1 to TRBJ2-1, with 9 bases fitting TRBD2. The CDR3 covers 18 residues. The germline V gene encodes CDR1 MNHNS and CDR2 SASEGT. J lost 5 bases, V lost 2 bases, and 13 bases had no gene match. Written as DNA, the CDR3 is TGTGCCAGCAGTGAAATGTTCCCAAGCGGGGGGAACCACAATGAGCAGTTCTTC. This translates into CASSEMFPSGGNHNEQFF.

The chain combines TRBV6-1 with TRBJ1-1; no firm D call. The CDR3 length is 12 residues. Germline values: CDR1 MNHNS, CDR2 SASEGT. Trimming pared 3 bases from V and 11 bases from J, leaving 13 bases between. In nucleotides, the CDR3 is TGTGCCAGCAGTGAGGTGGTCCCTGGGGCTTTCTTT. Protein: CASSEVVPGAFF.